This T cell receptor beta chain was sequenced in a study of shared clonotypes between healthy human individuals. All the donors were Caucasian adults who lived in Nashville, Tennessee. Subsets obtained from CD4+ cells comprised CD45RA+ naive and CD45RA-negative memory cells. Germline-derived CDR1 and CDR2 are MNHNS and SASEGT. Trimming took 4 bases from V and 4 from J, leaving 11 bases between them. This CDR3 is 14 amino acids long. Points on this clone: Its antigen is unidentified. The identical CDR3 is also encoded by other nucleotide sequences in the sample.

Measured with immunoSEQ multiplex PCR; TCRdb has only the in-frame clones, and not every one. The sample yields 2 million to 2.5 million clones, roughly 94% seen once. The study's findings and limits: Among several donors, approximately 5% of naive CD4 clonotypes were found in common. Generation probability values for non-shared clonotypes were lower than those for clonotypes shared by all four donors.

The rearrangement joins TRBV6-1 to TRBJ1-3; perhaps TRBD1 as D (5 bases). Sequenced: naive CD4+ T cells sorted from blood. The subset is: CD45RA+ positively selected. This sequence originates from a man between 18 and 35 years old in good health. CDR3 in DNA: TGTGCCAGCAGTGCCCAGGGATCCGGAAACACCATATATTTT. Protein: CASSAQGSGNTIYF.